The 27 T cell receptor beta chains below come from one sample, sequenced in a study of shared clonotypes between healthy human individuals. Cells designated naive CD8 were CD45RO-negative and were positively selected for CCR7, with terminally differentiated effector memory CD45RA+ cells excluded. The protocol was immunoSEQ multiplex PCR, while the TCRdb copy is restricted to in-frame clones and leaves out a portion. The sample shows millions of clones, 93% of them seen only once. The sample consisted of naive CD8+ T cells from PBMCs. Source of these receptors: a man younger than 35 in good health. Some clones in this sample may be carry-over from other donors' samples.

Remarks on this clone: Other DNA variants within this sample encode the same CDR3. The J gene is TRBJ1-1, the V gene TRBV5-1, with D unresolved. Germline CDR1 reads SGHRS; CDR2 reads YFSETQ. The V gene lost 0 bases and the J gene lost 2 bases, with 5 bases spanning the gap. The CDR3 runs 13 residues. The CDR3, as DNA: TGCGCCAGCAGCTTGGGGACTAACACTGAAGCTTTCTTT. Translated: CASSLGTNTEAFF.

The J gene is TRBJ1-5, the V gene TRBV4-3, with D hard to call. V gave up 0 bases and J gave up 7 bases, with 10 bases separating them. CDR3 length: 14 residues. CDR1 and CDR2 (germline): LGHNA, YSLEER. The DNA of the CDR3 is TGCGCCAGCAGCCAAGATAGGTACTCACAGCCCCAGCATTTT. Residues: CASSQDRYSQPQHF.

The J gene is TRBJ1-1, the V gene TRBV13; D not resolved. V shed 2 bases and J shed 1 base, with 11 bases lying between them. This CDR3 comprises 15 residues. Germline CDR1 and CDR2: PRHDT and FYEKMQ (reference sequence). The CDR3 loop is CASSLIYSGNTEAFF. The CDR3 DNA reads TGTGCCAGCAGCTTAATTTATTCAGGGAACACTGAAGCTTTCTTT.

For this clone: The same CDR3 also results from other DNA sequences found in this sample. This sequence joins TRBV27 and TRBJ2-7; TRBD2 matches at 9 bases. The ends lost 4 bases at V and 1 base at J; junction bases unmatched: 8. The germline gives CDR1 MNHEY, CDR2 SMNVEV (reference sequence). The CDR3 consists of 16 residues. CDR3 bases: TGTGCCAGCAGTTCGTCTAGCGGGGTTTTATCCTACGAGCAGTACTTC. Encoded protein: CASSSSSGVLSYEQYF.

The chain is built from TRBV7-8 and TRBJ2-1; D gene unclear. Trimming removed 5 bases from V and 4 bases from J, with 15 bases in between. In germline, CDR1 is SGHVS, CDR2 FQNEAQ. This CDR3 comprises 15 residues. CDR3 protein: CASSHTPGAYNEQFF. CDR3 sequence (DNA): TGTGCCAGCAGCCACACTCCCGGCGCTTACAATGAGCAGTTCTTC.

The gene calls are TRBV7-8 and TRBJ2-7, with 10 bases that match TRBD2. Germline V gene lookup returns CDR1 SGHVS and CDR2 FQNEAQ. V trimming: 3 bases; J trimming: 4 bases; junction bases outside the gene matches: 9. The CDR3 consists of 16 residues. CDR3 protein: CASSFLLAGVAYEQYF. The CDR3 DNA is TGTGCCAGCAGCTTTCTCCTAGCGGGAGTTGCATACGAGCAGTACTTC.

The chain couples TRBV10-3 to TRBJ2-7, with D perhaps being TRBD1 or TRBD2 (5 bases each). With 6 bases removed from V and 2 bases from J, the gap between germline ends came to 14 bases. CDR1 and CDR2 from the germline V gene are ENHRY and SYGVKD. The CDR3 totals 14 residues. The CDR3 spells CAISPGTSPYEQYF. DNA of the CDR3: TGTGCCATCAGCCCCGGGACGAGCCCCTACGAGCAGTACTTC.

V and J are TRBV9 and TRBJ2-2, with 7 bases lining up with TRBD1. Germline V CDR1 and CDR2: SGDLS, YYNGEE. Trimming removed 3 bases from V and 2 bases from J; junction bases left unmatched: 4. This CDR3 contains 15 residues. This chain's CDR3 is CASSAGTVNTGELFF. The DNA of the CDR3 is TGTGCCAGCAGCGCCGGGACAGTAAACACCGGGGAGCTGTTTTTT.

Note on this clone: The sample holds other DNA sequences that translate to the same CDR3. The rearrangement joins TRBV28 to TRBJ1-1, with D perhaps matching TRBD1 (5 bases). Germline-derived CDR1 and CDR2 are MDHEN and SYDVKM. The CDR3 has 14 amino acids. The V end was cut by 3 bases, the J end by 0 bases, with 8 bases between. DNA for the CDR3: TGTGCCAGCAGTTTGACAGTTATGAACACTGAAGCTTTCTTT. Translated: CASSLTVMNTEAFF. Based on the CDR3 plus reference TRBV28 and TRBJ1-1, the full variable domain is DVKVTQSSRYLVKRTGEKVFLECVQDMDHENMFWYRQDPGLGLRLIYFSYDVKMKEKGDIPEGYSVSREKKERFSLILESASTNQTSMYLCASSLTVMNTEAFFGQGTRLTVV.

This clone was detected only once. V is TRBV4-2 and J is TRBJ2-7; 8 nucleotides agree with TRBD1. Germline CDR1 reads LGHNA; CDR2 reads YNFKEQ. The CDR3 length is 15 residues. Trimming cost V 1 base and J 5 bases; bases outside gene matches: 7. The DNA of the CDR3 is TGTGCCAGCAGCCAAGGTCCACAGGGGGGTGACGAGCAGTACTTC. Encoded protein: CASSQGPQGGDEQYF.

Comment on this clone: This sample also contains other DNA sequences that code for the same CDR3. V usage is TRBV28 and J usage is TRBJ1-1; 7 bases match TRBD1. The CDR3 covers 14 residues. The ends lost 4 bases at V and 4 bases at J; junction bases unmatched: 6. Germline values: CDR1 MDHEN, CDR2 SYDVKM. The chain's CDR3 is CASSYPHRGTEAFF. CDR3 sequence (DNA): TGTGCCAGCAGTTATCCTCACAGGGGCACTGAAGCTTTCTTT.

This clone was recorded once. Other DNA sequences in the sample encode the same CDR3. Written as DNA, the CDR3 is TGTGCCAGCAGCTCGACCGGGGAGCTGTTTTTT. Its translation: CASSSTGELFF. The chain carries TRBV5-6 and TRBJ2-2; D uncertain. Germline V lookup: CDR1 SGHDT, CDR2 YYEEEE. The CDR3 runs to 11 residues. Between the trimmed V and J ends, which lost 3 bases and 5 bases, there was a span of 2 bases. Based on the CDR3 plus reference TRBV5-6 and TRBJ2-2, the full variable domain is DAGVTQSPTHLIKTRGQQVTLRCSPKSGHDTVSWYQQALGQGPQFIFQYYEEEERQRGNFPDRFSGHQFPNYSSELNVNALLLGDSALYLCASSSTGELFFGEGSRLTVL.

This rearrangement joins TRBV11-2 to TRBJ1-3; D remains ambiguous. Germline CDR1 reads SGHAT; CDR2 reads FQNNGV. The CDR3 contains 17 residues. The germline V and J ends were trimmed by 3 bases and 1 base, with 16 bases remaining between them. CDR3 protein: CASSLSGPQRSGNTIYF. In DNA, the CDR3 is TGTGCCAGCAGCTTGTCCGGACCGCAAAGGTCTGGAAACACCATATATTTT.

This chain links TRBV5-1 with TRBJ2-7, with TRBD1 matching 9 bases. Germline-derived CDR1 and CDR2 are SGHRS and YFSETQ. V gave up 1 base and J gave up 4 bases; unmatched junction bases: 6. This CDR3 has 15 amino acids. CDR3 in DNA: TGCGCCAGCAGCTTGACGGACAGGGGCCAGTACGAGCAGTACTTC. Protein product: CASSLTDRGQYEQYF.

CDR3 sequence: CASRGLAGLYNEQFF. The CDR3 nucleotides are TGTGCCAGCAGGGGACTAGCGGGACTCTACAATGAGCAGTTCTTC. The chain combines TRBV6-7 with TRBJ2-1, with 13 nucleotides matching TRBD2. TRBV6-7 is sorted into the ORF group, with uncertain function. The V gene end was trimmed by 6 bases and the J gene end by 3 bases; junction bases not matched to a gene: 2. There are 15 residues in the CDR3.

A remark on this clone: Other DNA sequences in this specimen translate into the identical CDR3. This chain links TRBV9 with TRBJ2-7, with TRBD1 matching 7 bases. There are 13 residues in the CDR3. Germline CDR1 reads SGDLS; CDR2 reads YYNGEE. The V and J ends lost 3 bases and 3 bases, in that order; junction bases with no gene match: 3. The CDR3: CASSGRQGYEQYF. The CDR3 DNA is TGTGCCAGCAGCGGGAGACAGGGCTACGAGCAGTACTTC.

DNA of the CDR3: TGTGCCAGCAGCGGAACTTTGGACGGACCTACCCCCTCAGCCTATGGCTACACCTTC. Encoded protein: CASSGTLDGPTPSAYGYTF. This chain uses TRBV11-2 with TRBJ1-2, with no clear D. Trimming left V 5 bases short and J 4 bases short, with 29 bases between. The CDR3 spans 19 residues. CDR1 is SGHAT, CDR2 FQNNGV, per germline.

Points on this clone: This sample also contains other DNA sequences that code for the same CDR3. The CDR3 region is CASSFRSYGYTF. The CDR3, as DNA: TGTGCCAGCAGTTTTCGTTCTTATGGCTACACCTTC. This rearrangement joins TRBV27 to TRBJ1-2; no clear D gene. The V end lost 3 bases, the J end lost 5 bases, and 7 bases lay between the germline ends. The CDR3 loop spans 12 amino acids. Germline V CDR1 and CDR2: MNHEY, SMNVEV (reference sequence).

The chain employs TRBV7-3 and TRBJ2-2; 12 positions match TRBD2. The ends lost 3 bases at V and 5 bases at J; junction bases unmatched: 7. The length of the CDR3 is 17 residues. Germline lookup yields CDR1 SGHTA and CDR2 FQGTGA. CDR3 amino acids: CASSLKTSGSLTGELFF. CDR3 coding DNA: TGTGCCAGCAGCTTGAAGACTAGCGGGAGTCTTACCGGGGAGCTGTTTTTT.

The chain has TRBV27 and TRBJ2-3; 11 bases are shared with TRBD1. Germline CDR1 reads MNHEY; CDR2 reads SMNVEV (reference sequence). The CDR3 sequence is 15 residues long. V lost 6 bases to trimming and J lost 4 bases; unmatched junction nucleotides: 6. The CDR3 nucleotides are TGTGCCAGCAGCTCGGACAGGGGGCTATCAGATACGCAGTATTTT. Translating gives CASSSDRGLSDTQYF.

The chain links TRBV27 to TRBJ2-2; no reliable D call. Germline V lookup: CDR1 MNHEY, CDR2 SMNVEV (reference sequence). The CDR3 has 12 amino acids. The V end was cut by 1 base, the J end by 10 bases, with 7 bases between. The CDR3 here is CASSLLGEELFF. As DNA, the CDR3 is TGTGCCAGCAGTTTATTAGGAGAGGAGCTGTTTTTT.

This chain connects TRBV15 to TRBJ1-3, with D tentatively TRBD1 (5 bases). The CDR3 spans 15 residues. Per the germline V gene, CDR1 is LNHNV and CDR2 is YYDKDF (reference sequence). V was trimmed by 6 bases and J by 0 bases, leaving 12 bases between them. CDR3 region: CATRRDGISGNTIYF. Written as DNA, the CDR3 is TGTGCCACCAGACGGGACGGGATCTCTGGAAACACCATATATTTT.

The rearrangement joins TRBV6-5 to TRBJ2-7, with TRBD2 matching over 8 bases. Unmatched junction bases numbered 14, after V lost 7 bases and J lost 6 bases. The V gene's germline CDR1 is MNHEY and CDR2 SVGAGI. CDR3 length: 15 amino acids. This CDR3 reads CASTLVGGAAGEQYF. In nucleotides, the CDR3 is TGTGCCAGCACCCTCGTCGGGGGGGCGGCGGGCGAGCAGTACTTC.

As for this clone: Other DNA variants within this sample encode the same CDR3. The gene calls are TRBV19 and TRBJ2-7; TRBD1 matches 9 bases. Germline-derived CDR1 and CDR2 are LNHDA and SQIVND (reference sequence). The V gene end was trimmed by 3 bases and the J gene end by 1 base; junction bases not matched to a gene: 1. This CDR3 region has 14 residues. The CDR3 protein is CASSIGTGSYEQYF. In DNA, the CDR3 is TGTGCCAGTAGTATCGGGACAGGGTCCTACGAGCAGTACTTC.

The chain is built from TRBV2 and TRBJ1-2; TRBD1 aligns across 7 bases. The CDR3 is made up of 14 amino acids. V trimming: 3 bases; J trimming: 3 bases; junction bases outside the gene matches: 4. Germline CDR1 reads SNHLY; CDR2 reads FYNNEI. The CDR3 DNA is TGTGCCAGCAGTGAGCACAGGGGAGACTATGGCTACACCTTC. This gives the protein CASSEHRGDYGYTF. The full variable domain, its missing parts supplied by reference TRBV2 and TRBJ1-2, is EPEVTQTPSHQVTQMGQEVILRCVPISNHLYFYWYRQILGQKVEFLVSFYNNEISEKSEIFDDQFSVERPDGSNFTLKIRSTKLEDSAMYFCASSEHRGDYGYTFGSGTRLTVV.

V gene TRBV7-9 combines with J gene TRBJ2-1, with 7 bases lining up with TRBD1. CDR1 and CDR2 from the germline V gene are SEHNR and FQNEAQ (reference sequence). This CDR3 is built from 15 residues. V lost 6 bases, J lost 3 bases, and 8 bases stayed unmatched. CDR3 bases: TGTGCCAGCAGTTCCCAGGGGGAAGGCTACAATGAGCAGTTCTTC. Protein: CASSSQGEGYNEQFF.

This chain uses TRBV9 with TRBJ1-3; TRBD1 matches at 10 bases. Germline V gene data show CDR1 as SGDLS and CDR2 as YYNGEE. The CDR3 runs 16 residues. The junction had 11 bases not matched to a gene; V was cut back by 4 bases and J by 7 bases. The chain's CDR3 is CASSSPRDRGENTIYF. The DNA for the CDR3 is TGTGCCAGCAGCTCACCCAGGGACAGGGGAGAGAACACCATATATTTT.